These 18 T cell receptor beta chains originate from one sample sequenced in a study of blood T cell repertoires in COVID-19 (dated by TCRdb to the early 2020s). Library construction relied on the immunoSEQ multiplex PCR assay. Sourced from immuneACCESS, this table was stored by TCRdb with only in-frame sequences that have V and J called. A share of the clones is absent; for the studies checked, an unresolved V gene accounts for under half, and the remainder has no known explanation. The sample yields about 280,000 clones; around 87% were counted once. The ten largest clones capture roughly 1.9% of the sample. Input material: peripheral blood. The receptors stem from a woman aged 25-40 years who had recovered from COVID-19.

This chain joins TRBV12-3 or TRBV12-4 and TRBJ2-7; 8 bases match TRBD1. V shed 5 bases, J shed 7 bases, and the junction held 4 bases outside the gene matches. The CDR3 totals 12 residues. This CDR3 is CASSLRTGEQYF. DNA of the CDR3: TGTGCCAGCAGTCTCAGGACAGGGGAGCAGTACTTC.

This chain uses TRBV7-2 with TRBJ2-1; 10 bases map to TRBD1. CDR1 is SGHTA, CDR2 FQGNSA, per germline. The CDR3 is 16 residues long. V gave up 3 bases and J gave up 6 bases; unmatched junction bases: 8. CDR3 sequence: CASSFLDRGRFNEQFF. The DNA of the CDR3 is TGTGCCAGCAGCTTCCTAGACAGGGGGCGCTTCAATGAGCAGTTCTTC.

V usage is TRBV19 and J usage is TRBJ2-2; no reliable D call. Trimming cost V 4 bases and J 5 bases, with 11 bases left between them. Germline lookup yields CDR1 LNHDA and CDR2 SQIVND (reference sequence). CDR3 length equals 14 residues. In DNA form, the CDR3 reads TGTGCCAGTAGTAAGACATGGTCAACCGGGGAGCTGTTTTTT. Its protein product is CASSKTWSTGELFF.

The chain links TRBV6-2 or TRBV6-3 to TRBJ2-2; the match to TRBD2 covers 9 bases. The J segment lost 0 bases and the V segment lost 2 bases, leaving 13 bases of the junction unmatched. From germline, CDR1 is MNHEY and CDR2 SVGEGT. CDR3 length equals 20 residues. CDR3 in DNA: TGTGCCAGCAGTTACCCGTTAAGATATAGCGGGAGCCCGAACACCGGGGAGCTGTTTTTT. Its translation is CASSYPLRYSGSPNTGELFF.

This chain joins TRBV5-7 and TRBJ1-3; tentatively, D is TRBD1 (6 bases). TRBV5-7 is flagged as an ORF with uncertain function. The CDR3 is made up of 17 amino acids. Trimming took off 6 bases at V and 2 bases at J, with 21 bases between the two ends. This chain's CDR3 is CASTMHPYEGAGNTIYF. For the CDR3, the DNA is TGTGCCAGCACTATGCACCCCTATGAGGGGGCTGGAAACACCATATATTTT.

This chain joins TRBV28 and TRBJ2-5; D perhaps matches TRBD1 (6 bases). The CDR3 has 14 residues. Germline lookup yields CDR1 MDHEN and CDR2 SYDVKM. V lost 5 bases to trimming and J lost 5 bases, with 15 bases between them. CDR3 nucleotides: TGTGCCAGCAGTAACAGGGCTGACGGGGAGACCCAGTACTTC. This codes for CASSNRADGETQYF.

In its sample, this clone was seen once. The CDR3 nucleotides are TGTGCCAGCAGCCGATGGACTAGCGGGATTACCCCCTACGAGCAGTACTTC. This translates into CASSRWTSGITPYEQYF. The V gene is TRBV7-9, the J gene TRBJ2-7, with 12 bases matching TRBD2. CDR1 SEHNR and CDR2 FQNEAQ come from the germline V gene (reference sequence). The CDR3 runs to 17 residues. V lost 5 bases to trimming and J lost 2 bases; unmatched junction nucleotides: 10. Full variable domain (missing parts from reference TRBV7-9 and TRBJ2-7): DTGVSQNPRHKITKRGQNVTFRCDPISEHNRLYWYRQTLGQGPEFLTYFQNEAQLEKSRLLSDRFSAERPKGSFSTLEIQRTEQGDSAMYLCASSRWTSGITPYEQYFGPGTRLTVT.

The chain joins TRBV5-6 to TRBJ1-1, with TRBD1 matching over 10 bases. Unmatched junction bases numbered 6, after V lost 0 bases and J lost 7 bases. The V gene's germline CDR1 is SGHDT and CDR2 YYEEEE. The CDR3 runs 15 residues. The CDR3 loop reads CASSLAGQGYVEAFF. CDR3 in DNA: TGTGCCAGCAGCTTGGCGGGACAGGGGTATGTTGAAGCTTTCTTT.

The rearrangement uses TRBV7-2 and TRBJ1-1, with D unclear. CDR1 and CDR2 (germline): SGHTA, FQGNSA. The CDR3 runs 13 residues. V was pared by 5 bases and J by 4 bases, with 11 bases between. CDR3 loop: CASSEGRVTEAFF. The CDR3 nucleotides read TGTGCCAGCAGCGAAGGGCGGGTCACTGAAGCTTTCTTT. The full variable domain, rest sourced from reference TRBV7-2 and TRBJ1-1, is GAGVSQSPSNKVTEKGKDVELRCDPISGHTALYWYRQSLGQGLEFLIYFQGNSAPDKSGLPSDRFSAERTGGSVSTLTIQRTQQEDSAVYLCASSEGRVTEAFFGQGTRLTVV.

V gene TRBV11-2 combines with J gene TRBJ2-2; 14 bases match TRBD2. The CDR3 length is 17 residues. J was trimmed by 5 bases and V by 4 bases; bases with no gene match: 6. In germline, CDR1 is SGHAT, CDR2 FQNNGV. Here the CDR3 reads CASSSGLAGVRTGELFF. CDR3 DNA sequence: TGTGCCAGCAGCTCGGGACTAGCGGGAGTTCGGACCGGGGAGCTGTTTTTT. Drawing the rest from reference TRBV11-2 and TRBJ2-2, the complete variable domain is EAGVAQSPRYKIIEKRQSVAFWCNPISGHATLYWYQQILGQGPKLLIQFQNNGVVDDSQLPKDRFSAERLKGVDSTLKIQPAKLEDSAVYLCASSSGLAGVRTGELFFGEGSRLTVL.

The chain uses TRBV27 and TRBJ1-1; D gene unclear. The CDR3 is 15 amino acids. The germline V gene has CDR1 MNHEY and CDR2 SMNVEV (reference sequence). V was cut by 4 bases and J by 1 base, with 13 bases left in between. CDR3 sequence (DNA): TGTGCCAGCAGTTATTACGACGGGGAGAACACTGAAGCTTTCTTT. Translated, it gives CASSYYDGENTEAFF.

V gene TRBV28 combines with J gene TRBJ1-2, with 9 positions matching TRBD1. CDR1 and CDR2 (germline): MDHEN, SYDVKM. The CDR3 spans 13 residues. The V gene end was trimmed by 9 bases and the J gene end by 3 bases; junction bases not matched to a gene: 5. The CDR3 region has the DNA TGTGCCAGTCGGGACAGGGAGGACTATGGCTACACCTTC. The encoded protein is CASRDREDYGYTF.

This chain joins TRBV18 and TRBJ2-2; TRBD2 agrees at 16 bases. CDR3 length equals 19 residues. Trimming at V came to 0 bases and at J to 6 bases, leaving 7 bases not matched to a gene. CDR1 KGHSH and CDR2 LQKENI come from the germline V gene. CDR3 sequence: CASSPPLGTSGRAAGELFF. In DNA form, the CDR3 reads TGTGCCAGCTCACCACCGCTCGGGACTAGCGGGAGGGCCGCCGGGGAGCTGTTTTTT.

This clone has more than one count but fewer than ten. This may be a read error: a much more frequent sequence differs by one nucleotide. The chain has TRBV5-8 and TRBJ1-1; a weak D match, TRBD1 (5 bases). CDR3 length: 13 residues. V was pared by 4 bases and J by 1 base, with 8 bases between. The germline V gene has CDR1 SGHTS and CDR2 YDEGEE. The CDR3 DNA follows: TGTGCCAGCAGCCTACAGGAGAACACTGAAGCTTTCTTT. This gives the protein CASSLQENTEAFF.

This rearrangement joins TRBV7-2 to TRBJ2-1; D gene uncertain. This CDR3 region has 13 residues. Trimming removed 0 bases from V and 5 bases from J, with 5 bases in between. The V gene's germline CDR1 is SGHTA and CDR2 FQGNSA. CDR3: CASSLARDNEQFF. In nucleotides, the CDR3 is TGTGCCAGCAGCTTAGCTCGGGACAATGAGCAGTTCTTC.

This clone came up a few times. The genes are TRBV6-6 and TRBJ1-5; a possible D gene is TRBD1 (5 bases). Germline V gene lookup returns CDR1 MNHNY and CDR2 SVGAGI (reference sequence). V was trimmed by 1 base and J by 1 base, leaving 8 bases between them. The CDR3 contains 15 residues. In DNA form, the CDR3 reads TGTGCCAGCAGTTACTGGTCAGGGAGCAATCAGCCCCAGCATTTT. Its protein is CASSYWSGSNQPQHF.

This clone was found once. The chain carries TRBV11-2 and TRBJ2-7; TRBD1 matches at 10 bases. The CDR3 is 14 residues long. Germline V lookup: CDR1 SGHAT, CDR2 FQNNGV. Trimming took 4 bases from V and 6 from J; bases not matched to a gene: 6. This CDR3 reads CASSSVRDRGEQYF. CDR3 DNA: TGTGCCAGCAGCTCAGTCCGGGACAGGGGCGAGCAGTACTTC.

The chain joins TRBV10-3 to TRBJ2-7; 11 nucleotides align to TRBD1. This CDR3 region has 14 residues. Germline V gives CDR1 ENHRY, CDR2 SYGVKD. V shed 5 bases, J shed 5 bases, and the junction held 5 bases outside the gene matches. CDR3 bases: TGTGCCATCAGTCCCGGGACAGGGGGGCACGAGCAGTACTTC. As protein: CAISPGTGGHEQYF.